Presented here are 32 T cell receptor beta chains from one specimen sequenced in a study of immune heterogeneity within non-small cell lung tumors. It was a multiplex PCR that amplified TCR beta CDR3, with 32 V and 13 J primers. TCRdb reanalysed the multiplex PCR reads using MiXCR and keeps one entry per CDR3 protein. Of 2,000 or so distinct CDR3 sequences listed, roughly a fifth are singletons. Each sample used approximately 550 ng of genomic DNA from bulk tumor tissue. Surgery yielded several widely spaced biopsies per primary tumor. These patients got curative surgery after being newly diagnosed with untreated non-small cell lung cancer. Sequencing input: lung tumor tissue. These receptors were collected from a woman aged 50 to 65 with non-small cell lung cancer.

This clonotype is categorized as medium-sized. The chain is built from TRBV20-1 and TRBJ1-6; the D gene is possibly TRBD1 (6 bases). CDR3 length: 14 residues. V dropped 2 bases and J dropped 5 bases, with 10 bases sitting between them. Germline CDR1 and CDR2: DFQATT and SNEGSKA (reference sequence). CDR3 region: CSARSGADNSPLHF. For the CDR3, the DNA is TGCAGTGCTAGATCGGGGGCAGATAATTCACCCCTCCACTTT.

In its sample, this clonotype is medium-sized. V usage is TRBV28 and J usage is TRBJ1-1, with 8 bases fitting TRBD1. Germline values: CDR1 MDHEN, CDR2 SYDVKM. The CDR3 has 13 residues. Unmatched junction bases numbered 8, after V lost 6 bases and J lost 8 bases. The CDR3 bases are TGTGCCAGCAGCTCAGGACAGGGTAGCGAAGCTTTCTTT. Its protein product is CASSSGQGSEAFF.

The chain is built from TRBV4-1 and TRBJ2-1, with 15 bases lining up with TRBD2. The CDR3 contains 19 residues. Trimming took 3 bases from V and 6 from J; bases not matched to a gene: 12. Germline values: CDR1 MGHRA, CDR2 YSYEKL. The DNA for the CDR3 is TGCGCCAGCAGCCATCCCGGACTAGCGGGAGGGCCAGCGCGCAATGAGCAGTTCTTC. It codes for CASSHPGLAGGPARNEQFF.

Remarks on this clonotype: At one of its ends the junction is not consistent with the germline gene, which may arise from a read error. This rearrangement joins TRBV12-3 or TRBV12-4 to TRBJ1-3; D remains ambiguous. This CDR3 is built from 14 residues. CDR3 DNA sequence: TGTGCCAGCAGTTTAGGGGAGAACGGAAACACCACATATTTT. Translated: CASSLGENGNTTYF.

This clonotype rates as medium-sized. The J gene is TRBJ2-7, the V gene TRBV20-1; D gene uncertain. Germline values: CDR1 DFQATT, CDR2 SNEGSKA (reference sequence). The CDR3 is made up of 13 amino acids. V gave up 2 bases and J gave up 6 bases, with 14 bases separating them. This CDR3 reads CSARPTVFPEQYF. The CDR3, as DNA: TGCAGTGCTAGACCAACAGTTTTTCCCGAGCAGTACTTC.

By share, this clonotype ranks as large. The chain links TRBV6-1 to TRBJ1-5; TRBD1 is a possible D gene (6 bases). This CDR3 comprises 14 residues. CDR1 is MNHNS, CDR2 SASEGT, per germline. V was shortened by 5 bases and J by 2 bases, with 10 bases between the two germline ends. This CDR3 reads CASSWGAGNQPQHF. The CDR3 bases are TGTGCCAGCAGTTGGGGGGCGGGCAATCAGCCCCAGCATTTT.

This clonotype is classed as medium-sized. This chain connects TRBV7-2 to TRBJ2-7; D gene ambiguous. There are 16 residues in the CDR3. Looked up from germline, CDR1 is SGHTA and CDR2 is FQGNSA. With 5 bases removed from V and 4 bases from J, the gap between germline ends came to 21 bases. The CDR3 spells CASSQAPQLKTYEQYF. CDR3 nucleotides: TGTGCCAGCAGCCAGGCCCCGCAGCTAAAGACTTACGAGCAGTACTTC.

By sample share, this clonotype is medium-sized. The J gene is TRBJ1-5, the V gene TRBV20-1, with 7 bases matching TRBD1. V lost 3 bases and J lost 9; bases outside the gene matches: 5. The CDR3 spans 12 residues. Per germline, CDR1 DFQATT and CDR2 SNEGSKA (reference sequence). This CDR3 reads CSASVTGLPQHF. DNA of the CDR3: TGCAGTGCTAGCGTGACAGGGTTGCCCCAGCATTTT.

A few counts support this clonotype. As the CDR3 is not closed by the conserved phenylalanine or tryptophan, this likely results from a read error. V gene TRBV5-1 combines with J gene TRBJ1-1; unclear D gene. CDR1 SGHRS and CDR2 YFSETQ come from the germline V gene. The CDR3 spans 13 residues. Trimming left V 1 base short and J 7 bases short, with 11 bases between. Written as DNA, the CDR3 is TGCGCCAGCAGCTTGTCCGTTACGGGTGAAGCTTTCCTT. Its protein product is CASSLSVTGEAFL.

This clonotype ranks as large. V usage is TRBV7-2 and J usage is TRBJ2-3; unclear D gene. Trimming shortened V by 5 bases and J by 0 bases, and 9 bases separated the two germline ends. The V gene's germline CDR1 is SGHTA and CDR2 FQGNSA. The CDR3 spans 14 residues. Here the CDR3 DNA reads TGTGCCAGCAGCCCAACCACAAGCACAGATACGCAGTATTTT. It specifies CASSPTTSTDTQYF.

Regarding this clonotype: A much larger clone lies one base from this, so it may be a read error. The conserved closing phenylalanine or tryptophan is absent in this CDR3, likely reflecting a read error. Here the CDR3 reads CSADGYSGTSGSGVEQYL. CDR3 in DNA: TGCAGTGCTGACGGATATTCCGGGACTAGCGGGAGTGGAGTCGAGCAGTACCTC. V usage is TRBV20-1 and J usage is TRBJ2-7; 14 bases match TRBD2. Unmatched junction bases numbered 18, after V lost 5 bases and J lost 6 bases. The CDR3 loop spans 18 amino acids. Germline V CDR1 and CDR2: DFQATT, SNEGSKA (reference sequence).

This clonotype rates as large. Here the CDR3 DNA reads TGTGCCAGCAGCCCTTGGAGGGGAAGCTCCTATAATTCACCCCTCCACTTT. Its translation: CASSPWRGSSYNSPLHF. V gene TRBV28 combines with J gene TRBJ1-6; D may be TRBD1 (5 bases). Germline values: CDR1 MDHEN, CDR2 SYDVKM. V was clipped by 6 bases and J by 0 bases, with 15 bases between them. The CDR3 extends over 17 amino acids. The full variable domain, its missing parts supplied by reference TRBV28 and TRBJ1-6, is DVKVTQSSRYLVKRTGEKVFLECVQDMDHENMFWYRQDPGLGLRLIYFSYDVKMKEKGDIPEGYSVSREKKERFSLILESASTNQTSMYLCASSPWRGSSYNSPLHFGNGTRLTVT.

Concerning this clonotype itself: A much larger clone differs from this one at a single base, so this may be a read error. The chain links TRBV3-1 to TRBJ2-4, with D unresolved. Germline assignment: CDR1 LGHDT and CDR2 YNNKEL (reference sequence). This CDR3 spans 16 amino acids. CDR3 DNA: TGTGCCAGCAGCCAAGAGATGTCTCCAGCCAAAAACATTAAGTACTTC. Translated, it gives CASSQEMSPAKNIKYF.

By sample share, this clonotype is medium-sized. V is TRBV5-1 and J is TRBJ2-7; 7 positions match TRBD2. With 4 bases clipped from V and 2 bases from J, the junction kept 9 bases outside the gene matches. Per the germline V gene, CDR1 is SGHRS and CDR2 is YFSETQ. There are 15 residues in the CDR3. The CDR3 spells CASSPSGAIPYEQYF. Here the CDR3 DNA reads TGCGCCAGCAGCCCCAGCGGGGCTATCCCCTACGAGCAGTACTTC.

By share of the sample, this clonotype is medium-sized. The chain joins TRBV11-2 to TRBJ2-3; D not certain. Germline-derived CDR1 and CDR2 are SGHAT and FQNNGV. The V end was cut by 4 bases, the J end by 6 bases, with 8 bases between. The CDR3 sequence is 12 residues long. CDR3: CASSSTGDTQYF. In DNA, the CDR3 is TGTGCCAGCAGCTCCACCGGGGATACGCAGTATTTT.

The count of this clonotype is one. J is TRBJ1-3 and V is TRBV28; perhaps TRBD1 as D (6 bases). CDR3 length: 14 amino acids. Germline loops: CDR1 MDHEN, CDR2 SYDVKM. The ends were cut back, 5 bases at V and 3 bases at J, with 11 bases in the middle. This CDR3 is CASSEQGFGNTIYF. CDR3 sequence (DNA): TGTGCCAGCAGTGAACAGGGTTTTGGAAACACCATATATTTT.

This clonotype is deemed large. The chain has TRBV6-1 and TRBJ1-2; D uncertain. The ends were cut back, 6 bases at V and 4 bases at J, with 9 bases in the middle. In germline, CDR1 is MNHNS, CDR2 SASEGT. This CDR3 has 12 residues. CDR3 DNA sequence: TGTGCCAGCAGCCCCCCAAGCTATGGCTACACCTTC. It translates to CASSPPSYGYTF.

This clonotype is labeled medium-sized. DNA of the CDR3: TGTGCCAGCAAGTACACAGATACGCAGTATTTT. Translated, it gives CASKYTDTQYF. The chain couples TRBV6-1 to TRBJ2-3; no clear D. Trimming stripped 7 bases from V and 2 bases from J, with 4 bases between. The CDR3 spans 11 residues. The germline gives CDR1 MNHNS, CDR2 SASEGT.

This clonotype qualifies as medium-sized. Given the absence of the conserved phenylalanine or tryptophan at the CDR3 end, a read error is likely. The DNA is left out, because the CDR3 cannot be placed on it with certainty; the CDR3 is given as TCRdb lists it. J is TRBJ2-7 and V is TRBV12-3 or TRBV12-4; TRBD1, the D gene given by the table, was not confirmed from the DNA. The CDR3 region is 13 residues in length, termini included. The CDR3 region is CASSLAGTGNVVL.

This clonotype is medium-sized. The chain employs TRBV10-2 and TRBJ1-6, with no clear D. This CDR3 has 16 amino acids. In germline, CDR1 is WSHSY, CDR2 SAAADI. V lost 0 bases and J lost 1, with 7 bases in between. The CDR3 is CASSESMVSYNSPLHF. The CDR3 nucleotides are TGCGCCAGCAGTGAGTCGATGGTTTCCTATAATTCACCCCTCCACTTT.

About this clonotype: As the CDR3 is not closed by the conserved phenylalanine or tryptophan, this likely results from a read error. The V and J genes are TRBV6-1 and TRBJ2-1; D possibly uses TRBD1 or TRBD2 (5 bases each). Germline CDR1 is MNHNS and CDR2 is SASEGT. This CDR3 spans 16 amino acids. CDR3 bases: TGCGCCAGCAGCGCTCTACTAGGATCGGGGCACAATGAGCAGTTCCTC. Amino acid sequence: CASSALLGSGHNEQFL.

By its share, this clonotype is medium-sized. V gene TRBV6-4 combines with J gene TRBJ2-7, with D perhaps matching TRBD2 (7 bases). V lost 2 bases and J lost 5, with 22 bases in between. Germline lookup yields CDR1 MRHNA and CDR2 SNTAGT. The CDR3 is 17 residues long. CDR3 amino acids: CASSDPVGGGGRDEQYF. The CDR3 DNA reads as TGTGCCAGCAGTGACCCCGTGGGGGGGGGGGGCCGTGACGAGCAGTACTTC.

By its share, this clonotype is large. This chain joins TRBV19 and TRBJ1-6; the D gene is possibly TRBD1 (5 bases). Germline CDR1 and CDR2: LNHDA and SQIVND (reference sequence). This CDR3 has 16 amino acids. V was clipped by 5 bases and J by 11 bases, with 22 bases between them. The CDR3 DNA sequence: TGTGCCAGTAGTGCCCGCTGGGACCCCGGTCGGACACCCCTCCACTTT. As protein: CASSARWDPGRTPLHF.

The chain uses TRBV7-3 and TRBJ2-1; 10 bases match TRBD1. After removal of 5 bases from V and 7 bases from J, the junction contained 11 bases not matched to a gene. The CDR3 contains 16 residues. Germline values: CDR1 SGHTA, CDR2 FQGTGA. CDR3 sequence reads: CASSGTTGGLWNEQFF. The DNA for the CDR3 is TGTGCCAGCAGCGGTACGACAGGGGGCTTGTGGAATGAGCAGTTCTTC. The variable domain in full, with the rest retrieved from reference TRBV7-3 and TRBJ2-1, is GAGVSQTPSNKVTEKGKYVELRCDPISGHTALYWYRQSLGQGPEFLIYFQGTGAADDSGLPNDRFFAVRPEGSVSTLKIQRTERGDSAVYLCASSGTTGGLWNEQFFGPGTRLTVL.

Judged by abundance, this clonotype is medium-sized (0.01 to 0.1%). This chain connects TRBV10-3 to TRBJ2-7, with 10 positions matching TRBD2. The junction had 3 bases not matched to a gene; V was cut back by 2 bases and J by 2 bases. CDR1 and CDR2 (germline): ENHRY, SYGVKD. The CDR3 contains 15 residues. CDR3 sequence reads: CAISETSGIAYEQYF. The CDR3 DNA reads TGTGCCATCAGTGAGACTAGCGGGATTGCCTACGAGCAGTACTTC.

This clonotype is medium-sized. The chain employs TRBV5-1 and TRBJ2-3; no definite D call. V was shortened by 4 bases and J by 4 bases, with 16 bases between the two germline ends. CDR1 SGHRS and CDR2 YFSETQ come from the germline V gene. The CDR3 has 15 residues. DNA of the CDR3: TGCGCCAGCAGCCGAGGATCGAGAGACGCAGATACGCAGTATTTT. Its translation is CASSRGSRDADTQYF.

By sample fraction, this clonotype is large (0.1 to 1%). This rearrangement joins TRBV30 to TRBJ1-1, with unresolved D. Trimming removed 2 bases from V and 5 bases from J, with 9 bases in between. Germline CDR1 and CDR2: GTSNPN and SVGIG (reference sequence). The CDR3 sequence is 12 residues long. The DNA for the CDR3 is TGTGCCTGGAGTAATTTAGGGACTGAAGCTTTCTTT. It translates to CAWSNLGTEAFF.

This clonotype is classed as large. The V and J genes are TRBV6-1 and TRBJ1-3; 7 nucleotides match TRBD1. Germline CDR1 and CDR2: MNHNS and SASEGT. The CDR3 is 17 amino acids. J was trimmed by 2 bases and V by 2 bases; bases with no gene match: 9. CDR3 sequence: CASSETNRGSTGNTIYF. In nucleotides, the CDR3 is TGTGCCAGCAGTGAAACTAACAGGGGATCAACTGGAAACACCATATATTTT.

Concerning this clonotype: One end of the junction does not line up with germline, which may come from a read error. DNA of the CDR3: TGCGCCAGCAGACCCGATGCGGGCCCAGGTAATGAGCATTTCTTC. Translated, it gives CASRPDAGPGNEHFF. The chain recombines TRBV5-1 with TRBJ2-1; TRBD2 might be the D (5 bases). This CDR3 region has 15 residues. From germline, CDR1 is SGHRS and CDR2 YFSETQ.

The V call is TRBV9, the J call TRBJ2-5; no firm D call. This CDR3 has 15 residues. Trimming cost V 1 base and J 1 base, with 11 bases left between them. Germline V gives CDR1 SGDLS, CDR2 YYNGEE. CDR3 protein: CASSVTGGIQETQYF. The CDR3 nucleotides read TGTGCCAGCAGCGTAACGGGCGGCATCCAAGAGACCCAGTACTTC. Full variable domain (remainder filled in from reference TRBV9 and TRBJ2-5): DSGVTQTPKHLITATGQRVTLRCSPRSGDLSVYWYQQSLDQGLQFLIQYYNGEERAKGNILERFSAQQFPDLHSELNLSSLELGDSALYFCASSVTGGIQETQYFGPGTRLLVL.

CDR3 amino acids: CASSLEGWGEANTEAFF. CDR3 sequence (DNA): TGCGCCAGCAGCTTGGAAGGGTGGGGAGAAGCGAACACTGAAGCTTTCTTT. The chain combines TRBV5-1 with TRBJ1-1; D not certain. Trimming removed 0 bases from V and 1 base from J, with 16 bases in between. This CDR3 spans 17 amino acids. Germline V gene lookup returns CDR1 SGHRS and CDR2 YFSETQ.

This clonotype rates as large (0.1 to 1%). V and J are TRBV5-1 and TRBJ1-4; TRBD1 agrees at 7 bases. The CDR3 extends over 14 amino acids. The trim removed 5 bases at V and 7 bases at J, leaving 8 bases unmatched. CDR1 is SGHRS, CDR2 YFSETQ, per germline. The CDR3 DNA sequence: TGCGCCAGCAGTTCCGGGACAGCCTTTGAAAAACTGTTTTTT. Translating gives CASSSGTAFEKLFF.